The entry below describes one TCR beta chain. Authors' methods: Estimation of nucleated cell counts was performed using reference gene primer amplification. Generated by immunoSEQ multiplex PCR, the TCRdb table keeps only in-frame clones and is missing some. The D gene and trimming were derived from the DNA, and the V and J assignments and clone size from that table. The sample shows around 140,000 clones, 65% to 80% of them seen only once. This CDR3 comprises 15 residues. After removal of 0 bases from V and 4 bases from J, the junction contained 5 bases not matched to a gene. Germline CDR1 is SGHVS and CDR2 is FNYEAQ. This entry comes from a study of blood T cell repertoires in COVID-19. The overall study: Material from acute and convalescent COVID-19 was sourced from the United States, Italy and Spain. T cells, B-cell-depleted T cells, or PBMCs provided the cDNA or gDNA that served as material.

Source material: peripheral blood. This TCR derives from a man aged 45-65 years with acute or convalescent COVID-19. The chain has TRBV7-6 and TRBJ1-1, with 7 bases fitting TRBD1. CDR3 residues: CASSLAYRGPTEAFF. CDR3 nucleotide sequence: TGTGCCAGCAGCTTAGCGTACAGGGGTCCCACTGAAGCTTTCTTT.